This entry is about one T cell receptor beta chain. Participant age was roughly 18 to 95 years, and participants resided in roughly 24 US areas. The record originates from a study of blood T cell repertoires in COVID-19. Germline values: CDR1 SGHRS, CDR2 YFSETQ. V lost 4 bases, J lost 6 bases, and 9 bases stayed unmatched. The CDR3 covers 15 residues. The assay was immunoSEQ multiplex PCR, and TCRdb's table has in-frame clones only and misses some. The sample shows approximately 220,000 clones, 75% to 90% of them seen only once. The receptor's source is a woman aged 40 to 50 with acute COVID-19. Material: PBMCs or T cells enriched from blood (not recorded which). This rearrangement joins TRBV5-1 to TRBJ1-1; 10 bases agree with TRBD1. CDR3: CASSTRDRGASEAFF. In DNA, the CDR3 is TGCGCCAGCAGCACAAGGGACAGGGGCGCTTCTGAAGCTTTCTTT.